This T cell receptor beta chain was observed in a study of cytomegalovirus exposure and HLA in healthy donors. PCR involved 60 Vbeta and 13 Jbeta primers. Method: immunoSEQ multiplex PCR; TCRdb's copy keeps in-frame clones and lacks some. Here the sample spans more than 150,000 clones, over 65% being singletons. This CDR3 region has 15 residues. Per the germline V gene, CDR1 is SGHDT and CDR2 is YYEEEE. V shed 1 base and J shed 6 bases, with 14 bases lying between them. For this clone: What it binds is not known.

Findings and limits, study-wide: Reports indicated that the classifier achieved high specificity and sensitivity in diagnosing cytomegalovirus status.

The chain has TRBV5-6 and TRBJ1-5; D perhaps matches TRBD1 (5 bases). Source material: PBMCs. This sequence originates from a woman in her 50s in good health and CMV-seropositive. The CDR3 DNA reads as TGTGCCAGCAGCTTGTCACCAGGGAAGGGTCAGCCCCAGCATTTT. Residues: CASSLSPGKGQPQHF.